These 26 T cell receptor beta chains were all obtained from the same sample, sequenced in a study of cytomegalovirus exposure and HLA in healthy donors. The PCR ran on 60 Vbeta and 13 Jbeta primers. The assay was immunoSEQ multiplex PCR, and TCRdb's table has in-frame clones only and misses some. The table shows about 130,000 clones, with roughly 79% occurring only once. Sequenced: PBMCs. These receptors were taken from a man aged 18 to 29 in good health and CMV-seronegative.

The V gene is TRBV2, the J gene TRBJ1-6; TRBD1 agrees at 7 bases. Germline values: CDR1 SNHLY, CDR2 FYNNEI. The CDR3 runs to 14 residues. J lost 7 bases, V lost 5 bases, and 5 bases had no gene match. CDR3 in DNA: TGTGCCAGCAGTAAGAGGACAGGCAATTCACCCCTCCACTTT. As protein: CASSKRTGNSPLHF.

The gene calls are TRBV5-4 and TRBJ1-2; D uncertain. V shed 7 bases and J shed 6 bases, with 10 bases lying between them. Germline V lookup: CDR1 SGHNT, CDR2 YYREEE (reference sequence). CDR3 length: 11 amino acids. The CDR3 sequence: CASEGRDGYTF. CDR3 sequence (DNA): TGTGCCAGCGAAGGGAGGGATGGCTACACCTTC.

CDR3 sequence reads: CATSRDSMGLEYEQYF. The CDR3 region has the DNA TGTGCCACCAGCAGAGATTCAATGGGACTAGAATACGAGCAGTACTTC. V usage is TRBV15 and J usage is TRBJ2-7, with 8 positions matching TRBD2. CDR1 LNHNV and CDR2 YYDKDF come from the germline V gene (reference sequence). The CDR3 has 16 amino acids. The V segment lost 0 bases and the J segment 4 bases; nucleotides outside the gene matches: 8.

As for this clone: Germline is not matched at one junction end, which may reflect a read error. Other DNA sequences from this sample encode an identical CDR3 as well. The gene calls are TRBV15 and TRBJ1-4; D is unclear. The CDR3 covers 16 residues. In germline, CDR1 is LNHNV, CDR2 YYDKDF (reference sequence). CDR3 nucleotide sequence: TGTGCCACTAGCAGAGATCTTGGTGGGCCTAATGAAAAACTGTTTTTT. Its translation: CATSRDLGGPNEKLFF.

This rearrangement joins TRBV30 to TRBJ1-2; D is ambiguous. The CDR3 totals 12 residues. V was clipped by 1 base and J by 6 bases, with 9 bases between them. Germline values: CDR1 GTSNPN, CDR2 SVGIG (reference sequence). The CDR3 coding sequence is TGTGCCTGGAGTGCCCCGGCGGATGGCTACACCTTC. Translated: CAWSAPADGYTF.

The chain has TRBV7-2 and TRBJ1-2; D not certain. There are 15 residues in the CDR3. Per the germline V gene, CDR1 is SGHTA and CDR2 is FQGNSA. V dropped 1 base and J dropped 4 bases, with 13 bases sitting between them. The CDR3 DNA reads as TGTGCCAGCAGCTTAGGCGTTCGTACCCTCTATGGCTACACCTTC. Translation: CASSLGVRTLYGYTF.

The rearrangement links TRBV7-6 to TRBJ2-7, with D hard to call. V was pared by 1 base and J by 6 bases, with 4 bases between. Germline values: CDR1 SGHVS, CDR2 FNYEAQ. The CDR3 length is 11 residues. CDR3 nucleotides: TGTGCCAGCAGCTTAGGTCGCGAGCAGTACTTC. This translates into CASSLGREQYF.

Of note for this clone: The junction differs from germline at one of its ends, possibly a read error. The gene calls are TRBV18 and TRBJ1-5; 7 bases are a match to TRBD1. Germline values: CDR1 KGHSH, CDR2 LQKENI. The CDR3 extends over 14 amino acids. The CDR3 bases are TGTGCCAGCTCAACACCAGGGGGTGATCAGCCCCAGCATTTT. This translates into CASSTPGGDQPQHF. The whole variable domain, filled in from reference TRBV18 and TRBJ1-5, reads NAGVMQNPRHLVRRRGQEARLRCSPMKGHSHVYWYRQLPEEGLKFMVYLQKENIIDESGMPKERFSAEFPKEGPSILRIQQVVRGDSAAYFCASSTPGGDQPQHFGDGTRLSIL.

In this sample, this clone turned up a few times. This rearrangement joins TRBV6-4 to TRBJ2-1; 9 bases are a match to TRBD1. The V and J ends lost 2 bases and 6 bases, in that order; junction bases with no gene match: 5. CDR1 and CDR2 (germline): MRHNA, SNTAGT. The CDR3 length is 15 residues. The CDR3 coding sequence is TGTGCCAGCAGTGACACGGCGACAGGGGGCAATGAGCAGTTCTTC. Amino acids: CASSDTATGGNEQFF.

This chain links TRBV29-1 with TRBJ2-1; 11 bases align to TRBD2. Trimming cost V 4 bases and J 3 bases; bases outside gene matches: 5. The CDR3 has 15 amino acids. CDR1 and CDR2 from the germline V gene are SQVTM and ANQGSEA. CDR3 nucleotide sequence: TGCAGCGTTGGGTCTAGCGGGGGGAACTACAATGAGCAGTTCTTC. It translates to CSVGSSGGNYNEQFF.

The rearrangement links TRBV20-1 to TRBJ1-1; TRBD1 might be the D (5 bases). The ends were cut back, 4 bases at V and 4 bases at J, with 7 bases in the middle. This CDR3 contains 11 residues. Germline V CDR1 and CDR2: DFQATT, SNEGSKA (reference sequence). This CDR3 reads CSATDSTEAFF. The CDR3 DNA is TGCAGTGCTACCGACAGCACTGAAGCTTTCTTT.

The chain is built from TRBV4-3 and TRBJ2-5; 7 nucleotides agree with TRBD2. With 1 base clipped from V and 5 bases from J, the junction kept 7 bases outside the gene matches. CDR1 is LGHNA and CDR2 is YSLEER in the germline V gene. The CDR3 sequence is 15 residues long. The CDR3 region is CASSQVSGGGETQYF. Written as DNA, the CDR3 is TGCGCCAGCAGCCAAGTATCCGGGGGAGGGGAGACCCAGTACTTC.

This rearrangement joins TRBV29-1 to TRBJ1-1; 8 nucleotides line up with TRBD1. Germline V gene lookup returns CDR1 SQVTM and CDR2 ANQGSEA. The CDR3 loop spans 16 amino acids. Germline trimming cut 0 bases from V and 4 bases from J; bases unmatched to any gene: 10. The DNA for the CDR3 is TGCAGCGTTGAAGACCCCCGGGACAGGAGGGGCACTGAAGCTTTCTTT. This sequence encodes CSVEDPRDRRGTEAFF.

The CDR3 is CASNGGTTNEKLFF. For the CDR3, the DNA is TGTGCCAGCAACGGGGGTACAACTAATGAAAAACTGTTTTTT. The chain joins TRBV7-6 to TRBJ1-4; possible D gene TRBD1, 5 bases. CDR3 length: 14 amino acids. V was trimmed by 7 bases and J by 0 bases, leaving 9 bases between them. The germline V gene encodes CDR1 SGHVS and CDR2 FNYEAQ.

This clone appeared a few times. The chain recombines TRBV7-9 with TRBJ2-4; 7 bases agree with TRBD1. CDR1 is SEHNR and CDR2 is FQNEAQ in the germline V gene (reference sequence). The CDR3 is made up of 15 amino acids. V was pared by 4 bases and J by 6 bases, with 9 bases of the junction left unmatched. CDR3 loop: CASSSGQTFGNIQYF. The CDR3 coding sequence is TGTGCCAGCAGCTCGGGACAGACATTCGGAAACATTCAGTACTTC.

This clone was detected only once. The chain links TRBV4-3 to TRBJ2-2; no firm D call. The CDR3 has 13 residues. Trimming shortened V by 0 bases and J by 7 bases, and 6 bases separated the two germline ends. Germline V lookup: CDR1 LGHNA, CDR2 YSLEER. Written as DNA, the CDR3 is TGCGCCAGCAGCCAAGATGGAGACGGGGAGCTGTTTTTT. Translated, it gives CASSQDGDGELFF.

The chain couples TRBV6-1 to TRBJ2-7; weak D call: TRBD2 (5 bases). The germline V and J ends were trimmed by 5 bases and 0 bases, with 11 bases remaining between them. The CDR3 is 14 amino acids. Germline CDR1 MNHNS, CDR2 SASEGT. CDR3 loop: CASSKGGFSYEQYF. In DNA, the CDR3 is TGTGCCAGCAGTAAAGGAGGCTTCTCCTACGAGCAGTACTTC.

The V gene is TRBV6-1, the J gene TRBJ2-7; D perhaps matches TRBD1 (6 bases). This CDR3 spans 14 amino acids. CDR1 and CDR2 (germline): MNHNS, SASEGT. V lost 5 bases and J 2 bases, leaving 13 bases between the germline ends. The CDR3 region is CASSFDRQTYEQYF. The DNA of the CDR3 is TGTGCCAGCAGTTTCGACAGGCAGACCTACGAGCAGTACTTC.

This clone has more than one count but fewer than ten. This chain joins TRBV7-2 and TRBJ2-1; 9 bases align to TRBD1. The V segment lost 3 bases and the J segment 10 bases; nucleotides outside the gene matches: 7. This CDR3 has 14 residues. In germline, CDR1 is SGHTA, CDR2 FQGNSA. In DNA form, the CDR3 reads TGTGCCAGCAGCTTGGGGGGACAGGGAACCGAGCAGTTCTTC. Amino acids: CASSLGGQGTEQFF. The complete variable domain, with remaining parts taken from reference TRBV7-2 and TRBJ2-1, reads GAGVSQSPSNKVTEKGKDVELRCDPISGHTALYWYRQSLGQGLEFLIYFQGNSAPDKSGLPSDRFSAERTGGSVSTLTIQRTQQEDSAVYLCASSLGGQGTEQFFGPGTRLTVL.

The V gene is TRBV15, the J gene TRBJ2-7; D is uncertain. The CDR3 has 15 residues. Germline CDR1 reads LNHNV; CDR2 reads YYDKDF (reference sequence). V dropped 0 bases and J dropped 3 bases, with 12 bases sitting between them. CDR3 sequence reads: CATSREIDTRYEQYF. The CDR3 DNA sequence: TGTGCCACCAGCAGAGAAATTGACACCCGCTACGAGCAGTACTTC.

The CDR3 spells CASSSRGHTLYGYTF. CDR3 in DNA: TGTGCCAGCAGCTCCAGAGGACATACACTCTATGGCTACACCTTC. The chain recombines TRBV9 with TRBJ1-2; D perhaps matches TRBD1 (5 bases). The CDR3 runs to 15 residues. Germline values: CDR1 SGDLS, CDR2 YYNGEE. The V end was cut by 4 bases, the J end by 4 bases, with 17 bases between.

The chain is built from TRBV10-3 and TRBJ1-1; D is possibly TRBD1 (6 bases). This CDR3 has 13 residues. Trimming cost V 4 bases and J 4 bases, with 10 bases left between them. In germline, CDR1 is ENHRY, CDR2 SYGVKD. CDR3 in DNA: TGTGCCATCAGTGTAATAGGGGGCACTGAAGCTTTCTTT. It is translated as CAISVIGGTEAFF.

The chain employs TRBV30 and TRBJ1-6; D remains ambiguous. Germline CDR1 is GTSNPN and CDR2 is SVGIG (reference sequence). This CDR3 is 14 amino acids long. CDR3 in DNA: TGTGTGAGGGCCGGGAGCTCCTATAATTCACCCCTCCACTTT. This gives the protein CVRAGSSYNSPLHF. Full variable domain (outside the CDR3, taken from reference TRBV30 and TRBJ1-6): SQTIHQWPATLVQPVGSPLSLECTVEGTSNPNLYWYRQAAGRGLQLLFYSVGIGQISSEVPQNLSASRPQDRQFILSSKKLLLSDSGFYLCVRAGSSYNSPLHFGNGTRLTVT.

This chain links TRBV9 with TRBJ2-1; 7 bases fit TRBD1. V trimming: 5 bases; J trimming: 2 bases; junction bases outside the gene matches: 4. CDR3 length equals 14 residues. The V gene's germline CDR1 is SGDLS and CDR2 YYNGEE. The CDR3 nucleotides read TGTGCCAGCAGTCGGGACAGAGCCTACAATGAGCAGTTCTTC. This translates into CASSRDRAYNEQFF.

The V call is TRBV10-1, the J call TRBJ2-1, with 8 positions matching TRBD2. V shed 6 bases, J shed 8 bases, and the junction held 12 bases outside the gene matches. CDR1 and CDR2 (germline): WNHNN, SYGVQD (reference sequence). The CDR3 consists of 15 residues. The CDR3 is CASSPLVAGRDEQFF. The DNA for the CDR3 is TGCGCCAGCAGCCCCCTTGTAGCGGGGAGGGATGAGCAGTTCTTC.

V gene TRBV4-2 combines with J gene TRBJ2-2, with 10 bases aligning to TRBD1. Germline V gives CDR1 LGHNA, CDR2 YNFKEQ. Trimming removed 0 bases from V and 5 bases from J; junction bases left unmatched: 6. CDR3 length equals 17 residues. CDR3 protein: CASSQDRGQGITGELFF. CDR3 DNA: TGTGCCAGCAGCCAAGATAGGGGACAGGGGATTACCGGGGAGCTGTTTTTT.